The 18 T cell receptor beta chains listed next were all sequenced from one sample in a study of T cell responses to AZD1222 COVID-19 vaccine. Measured with immunoSEQ multiplex PCR; TCRdb has only the in-frame clones, and not every one. The sample holds 150,000 or so clones, around 90% seen once. The material sequenced was peripheral blood, taken on day 0 of AZD1222 vaccination. These receptors were collected from an adult in good health.

This clone has only a few counts. The chain recombines TRBV5-8 with TRBJ1-2; no definite D call. CDR1 is SGHTS and CDR2 is YDEGEE in the germline V gene. There are 12 residues in the CDR3. Trimming removed 2 bases at V and 2 bases at J, with 4 bases between. For the CDR3, the DNA is TGTGCCAGCAGCTTCGAAAACTATGGCTACACCTTC. Protein product: CASSFENYGYTF.

The rearrangement links TRBV11-3 to TRBJ1-5; 7 bases line up with TRBD1. The junction had 10 bases not matched to a gene; V was cut back by 2 bases and J by 0 bases. Germline V gene data show CDR1 as SGHNT and CDR2 as YENEEA. The CDR3 runs to 18 residues. The CDR3 DNA sequence: TGTGCCAGCAGCTTACCCGACAGGGCACTTTATAGCAATCAGCCCCAGCATTTT. It encodes CASSLPDRALYSNQPQHF.

The chain combines TRBV25-1 with TRBJ1-2; D gene uncertain. This CDR3 has 12 residues. Deletions cut 2 bases from V and 8 bases from J, with 9 bases between. The germline CDR1 and CDR2 sequences are MGHDK and SYGVNS. The CDR3 DNA reads as TGTGCCAGCAGTGAAGCGTATGGAGGCTACACCTTC. Protein product: CASSEAYGGYTF.

The chain recombines TRBV6-2 or TRBV6-3 with TRBJ1-2; perhaps TRBD1 as D (6 bases). Trimming took off 5 bases at V and 2 bases at J, with 18 bases between the two ends. Germline lookup yields CDR1 MNHEY and CDR2 SVGEGT. CDR3 length: 16 amino acids. CDR3 sequence: CASSKQKTGTNYGYTF. In DNA, the CDR3 is TGTGCCAGCAGTAAACAGAAAACAGGGACCAACTATGGCTACACCTTC.

The J gene is TRBJ2-2, the V gene TRBV25-1, with 8 bases aligning to TRBD1. This CDR3 region has 14 residues. Germline assignment: CDR1 MGHDK and CDR2 SYGVNS. V was clipped by 7 bases and J by 0 bases; unmatched bases: 1. CDR3 DNA: TGTGCCAGCACAGGGGGCCCGAACACCGGGGAGCTGTTTTTT. This encodes CASTGGPNTGELFF. The full variable domain, completed using reference TRBV25-1 and TRBJ2-2, is EADIYQTPRYLVIGTGKKITLECSQTMGHDKMYWYQQDPGMELHLIHYSYGVNSTEKGDLSSESTVSRIRTEHFPLTLESARPSHTSQYLCASTGGPNTGELFFGEGSRLTVL.

This clone was seen a handful of times. The chain has TRBV7-2 and TRBJ1-3, with D unclear. Germline V gene sequence: CDR1 SGHTA, CDR2 FQGNSA. This CDR3 is 15 amino acids long. Trimming cost V 4 bases and J 0 bases, with 10 bases left between them. The CDR3 loop is CASSSGPSSGNTIYF. Here the CDR3 DNA reads TGTGCCAGCAGCTCTGGACCGAGCTCTGGAAACACCATATATTTT.

J is TRBJ2-7 and V is TRBV11-2, with 13 bases that match TRBD2. This CDR3 comprises 17 residues. V shed 5 bases and J 7 bases; nucleotides not matched to a gene: 14. Germline CDR1 SGHAT, CDR2 FQNNGV. Here the CDR3 reads CASSPPSTSGGLKEQYF. For the CDR3, the DNA is TGTGCCAGCAGCCCTCCATCGACTAGCGGGGGGCTTAAGGAGCAGTACTTC.

The V and J genes are TRBV5-1 and TRBJ1-3; possibly TRBD1 for D (6 bases). Germline CDR1 SGHRS, CDR2 YFSETQ. V was pared by 5 bases and J by 3 bases, with 21 bases between. The length of the CDR3 is 17 residues. CDR3 protein: CASRENVQGRLGNTIYF. DNA for the CDR3: TGCGCCAGCAGGGAGAACGTACAGGGACGGCTTGGAAACACCATATATTTT.

The chain couples TRBV5-1 to TRBJ1-2, with no clear D. Germline V gene data show CDR1 as SGHRS and CDR2 as YFSETQ. V lost 0 bases and J 8 bases, leaving 14 bases between the germline ends. The CDR3 is 14 amino acids. DNA of the CDR3: TGCGCCAGCAGCTTGGTGGTCGAAGGCTGGGGCTACACCTTC. Translating it yields CASSLVVEGWGYTF.

This chain links TRBV24-1 with TRBJ1-5; 7 bases agree with TRBD1. V trimming: 8 bases; J trimming: 5 bases; junction bases outside the gene matches: 5. Germline V gives CDR1 KGHDR, CDR2 SFDVKD. The CDR3 covers 13 residues. The CDR3 DNA follows: TGTGCCACCAAAGGCAGGGGGGATCAGCCCCAGCATTTT. It encodes CATKGRGDQPQHF.

The chain carries TRBV28 and TRBJ1-4; perhaps TRBD1 as D (6 bases). V gave up 4 bases and J gave up 8 bases, with 14 bases separating them. CDR3 size: 14 residues. CDR1 is MDHEN, CDR2 SYDVKM, per germline. This CDR3 reads CASSWGAPGEKLFF. In DNA form, the CDR3 reads TGTGCCAGCAGTTGGGGGGCCCCGGGAGAAAAACTGTTTTTT.

This sequence joins TRBV6-6 and TRBJ2-5, with 9 bases aligning to TRBD2. The V gene's germline CDR1 is MNHNY and CDR2 SVGAGI (reference sequence). The V and J ends lost 5 bases and 2 bases, in that order; junction bases with no gene match: 18. The CDR3 runs to 19 residues. The CDR3, as DNA: TGTGCCAGCAGTCCTCAAGTGGGGGGAGCGGGGGGCAGGCAAGAGACCCAGTACTTC. It codes for CASSPQVGGAGGRQETQYF.

This clone has a single count. CDR3 residues: CASSELWRNGNTIYF. The CDR3 nucleotides read TGTGCCAGCAGTGAACTGTGGAGGAATGGAAACACCATATATTTT. V and J are TRBV6-1 and TRBJ1-3; D gene ambiguous. CDR1 and CDR2 from the germline V gene are MNHNS and SASEGT. The CDR3 length is 15 residues. V was trimmed by 2 bases and J by 3 bases, leaving 11 bases between them.

The V gene is TRBV6-5, the J gene TRBJ1-1; 7 bases align to TRBD1. The CDR3 length is 13 residues. Trimming cost V 6 bases and J 6 bases; bases outside gene matches: 7. Germline assignment: CDR1 MNHEY and CDR2 SVGAGI. CDR3 nucleotide sequence: TGTGCCAGCAGCCGACAGGGAAGAGCTGAAGCTTTCTTT. This codes for CASSRQGRAEAFF.

This clone appeared a single time. V gene TRBV6-4 combines with J gene TRBJ1-4; 7 bases agree with TRBD1. V shed 6 bases and J 5 bases; nucleotides not matched to a gene: 9. The CDR3 covers 15 residues. In germline, CDR1 is MRHNA, CDR2 SNTAGT. DNA for the CDR3: TGTGCCAGCAGCGGCATCAGGGGGGAAAATGAAAAACTGTTTTTT. Amino acid sequence: CASSGIRGENEKLFF.

The genes are TRBV5-8 and TRBJ2-4; 8 bases line up with TRBD2. The CDR3 spans 13 residues. The junction had 5 bases not matched to a gene; V was cut back by 5 bases and J by 7 bases. Per the germline V gene, CDR1 is SGHTS and CDR2 is YDEGEE. As DNA, the CDR3 is TGTGCCAGCAGTTTAGCGGGGCGGAACATTCAGTACTTC. Translating gives CASSLAGRNIQYF.

This clone was counted once. The V gene is TRBV6-5, the J gene TRBJ1-5, with D tentatively TRBD1 (5 bases). V gave up 4 bases and J gave up 0 bases, with 10 bases separating them. CDR1 and CDR2 (germline): MNHEY, SVGAGI. The CDR3 sequence is 15 residues long. This CDR3 is CASSLDRYSNQPQHF. The CDR3 DNA follows: TGTGCCAGCAGTTTAGACAGATATAGCAATCAGCCCCAGCATTTT.

This rearrangement joins TRBV5-1 to TRBJ1-2; 7 bases agree with TRBD1. Germline V lookup: CDR1 SGHRS, CDR2 YFSETQ. Trimming at V came to 4 bases and at J to 0 bases, leaving 6 bases not matched to a gene. The length of the CDR3 is 15 residues. The CDR3 sequence: CASSARQGTNYGYTF. CDR3 DNA sequence: TGCGCCAGCAGCGCCCGACAGGGTACTAACTATGGCTACACCTTC.